The rows below give T cell receptor beta chains drawn from one sample of a study of Ad26.COV2.S vaccination and SARS-CoV-2 variants. Profiling relied on immunoSEQ multiplex PCR, and the TCRdb table lists in-frame clones only, not all of them. The table lists 300,000 to 350,000 clones, about 86% of them singletons. This material consisted of peripheral blood, taken in a trial of Ad26.COV2.S vaccine versus placebo. The receptors originated from a person aged 18 to 59 who received the Ad26.COV2.S COVID-19 vaccine or a placebo. CDR3s leave out the opening cysteine and the closing phenylalanine or tryptophan. D genes are given only for firm matches.

-	TRBV4-2	ASSHTVEASGNTIY
-	TRBV6-5	ASSLLRDTEAF
-	TRBV27	ASSLMPSQTRYEQY
-	TRBV6-1	ASSDVADEKLF
TRBD1	TRBV11-1	ASSLTGVYTEAF
-	TRBV6-5	ASTPRAQFRPLH
-	TRBV6-1	ASSEVRAWGSGANVLT
-	TRBV24-1	ATSDRGHNYGYT
-	TRBV7-2	ASSLVAAQETQY
-	TRBV7-8	ASSLFRGAEKLF
TRBD1	TRBV2	ASIAGTGGTDTQY
-	TRBV9	ASSSRGRGKETQY
TRBD2	TRBV5-1	ASSLGTRTSSYEQY
TRBD2	TRBV2	ASSGRGVSSYEQY
TRBD2	TRBV5-4	ASSSTGGASYNEQF
-	TRBV2	ASSPSPRADYGYT
TRBD1	TRBV5-8	ASSLELGDSYTGELF
-	TRBV21-1	ASSIRSGQGTCEQY
-	TRBV12-3/TRBV12-4	ASSLDRNYGYT
-	TRBV7-6	ASSLVQDNQPQH
-	TRBV25-1	ASRAGHTEAF
-	TRBV4-3	ASRRSVGDTGELF
-	TRBV29-1	SVESLLGAAEAF
-	TRBV20-1	SASPTRRDTQY
TRBD1	TRBV5-4	ASTLSGGQGGEKLF
TRBD1	TRBV11-2	ASSLAGTANYGYT
TRBD1	TRBV30	AWSVRRGTEAF
-	TRBV11-3	ASSADGDNSPLH
-	TRBV19	ASSIFPGRSYEQY
-	TRBV6-5	ASSYDNQGTDTQY
-	TRBV13	ASSFYANGEDSPLH
-	TRBV6-2/TRBV6-3	ASSDPPGTEAF
-	TRBV3-1/TRBV3-2	ASSQGPQGYEQY
-	TRBV5-8	ASSLDRDTEAF
-	TRBV7-2	ASSFAKGKETQY
-	TRBV30	AWSQRKGELF
TRBD1	TRBV19	ASSIAGQAQNTEAF
TRBD1	TRBV10-3	AISESPGTGGNPTHTQY
TRBD1	TRBV5-4	ASRLGDRGNEQF
-	TRBV19	ASSPPGGYQPQH
TRBD2	TRBV18	ASSRTSGSYEQY
-	TRBV10-3	AIKADPTGELF
-	TRBV9	ASSADSGTGETQY
-	TRBV18	ASSPPTMRYEQY
TRBD1	TRBV5-6	ASSFGRGGTGVQPQH
-	TRBV7-2	ASSLASTYTDTQY
-	TRBV19	ASSTGFRSILGYT
TRBD2	TRBV6-5	ASLLAGRGEQF
-	TRBV15	ATSRPSSYEQY
TRBD2	TRBV7-8	ASSRAGGPVDTQY
-	TRBV12-3/TRBV12-4	ASSLLSAKAF
-	TRBV4-1	ARSRGGATSTDTQY
-	TRBV29-1	SVVPADTQY
-	TRBV5-1	ASSIWDNTGELF